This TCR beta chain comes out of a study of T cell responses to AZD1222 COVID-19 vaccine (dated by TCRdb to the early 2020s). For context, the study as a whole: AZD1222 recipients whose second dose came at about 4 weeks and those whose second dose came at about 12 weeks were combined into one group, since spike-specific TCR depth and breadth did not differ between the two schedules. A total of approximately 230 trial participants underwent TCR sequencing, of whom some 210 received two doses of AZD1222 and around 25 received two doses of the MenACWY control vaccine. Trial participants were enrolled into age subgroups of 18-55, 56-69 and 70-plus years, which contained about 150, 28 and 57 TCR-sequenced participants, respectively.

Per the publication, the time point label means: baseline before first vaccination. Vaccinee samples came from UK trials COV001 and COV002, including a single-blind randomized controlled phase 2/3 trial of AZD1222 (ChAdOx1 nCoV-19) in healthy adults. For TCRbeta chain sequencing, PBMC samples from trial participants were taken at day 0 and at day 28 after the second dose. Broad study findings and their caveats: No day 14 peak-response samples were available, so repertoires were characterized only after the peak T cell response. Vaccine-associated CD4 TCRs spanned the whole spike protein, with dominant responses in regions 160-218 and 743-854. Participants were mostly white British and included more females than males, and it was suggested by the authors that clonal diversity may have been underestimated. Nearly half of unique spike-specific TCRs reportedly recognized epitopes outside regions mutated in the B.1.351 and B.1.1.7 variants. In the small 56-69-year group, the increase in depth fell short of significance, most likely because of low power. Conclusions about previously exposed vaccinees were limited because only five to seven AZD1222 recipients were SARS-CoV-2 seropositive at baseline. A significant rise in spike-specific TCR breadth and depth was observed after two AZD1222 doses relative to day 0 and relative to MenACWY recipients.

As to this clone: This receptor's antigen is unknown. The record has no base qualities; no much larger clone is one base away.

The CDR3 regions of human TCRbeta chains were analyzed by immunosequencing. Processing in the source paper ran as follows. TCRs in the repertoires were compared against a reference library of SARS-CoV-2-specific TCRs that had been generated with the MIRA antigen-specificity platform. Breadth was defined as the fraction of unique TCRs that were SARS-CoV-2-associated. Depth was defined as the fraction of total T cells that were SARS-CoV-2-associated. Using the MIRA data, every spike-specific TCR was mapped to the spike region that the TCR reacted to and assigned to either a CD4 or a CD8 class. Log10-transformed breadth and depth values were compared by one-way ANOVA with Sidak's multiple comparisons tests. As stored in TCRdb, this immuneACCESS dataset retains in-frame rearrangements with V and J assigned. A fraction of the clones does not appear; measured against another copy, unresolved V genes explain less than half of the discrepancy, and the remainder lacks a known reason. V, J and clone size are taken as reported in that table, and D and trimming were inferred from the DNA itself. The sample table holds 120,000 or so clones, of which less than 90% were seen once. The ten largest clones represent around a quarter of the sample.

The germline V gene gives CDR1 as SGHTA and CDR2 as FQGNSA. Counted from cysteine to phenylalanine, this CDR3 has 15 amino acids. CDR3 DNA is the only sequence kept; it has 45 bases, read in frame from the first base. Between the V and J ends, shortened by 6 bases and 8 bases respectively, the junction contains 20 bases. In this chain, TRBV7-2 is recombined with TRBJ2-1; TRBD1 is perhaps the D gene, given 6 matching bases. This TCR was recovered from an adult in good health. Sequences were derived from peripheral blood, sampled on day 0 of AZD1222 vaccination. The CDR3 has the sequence CASSPPNGQYDEQFF. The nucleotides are TGTGCCAGCAGTCCACCCAATGGACAGTACGATGAGCAGTTCTTC. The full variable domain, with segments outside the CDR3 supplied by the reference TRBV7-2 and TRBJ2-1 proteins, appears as GAGVSQSPSNKVTEKGKDVELRCDPISGHTALYWYRQSLGQGLEFLIYFQGNSAPDKSGLPSDRFSAERTGGSVSTLTIQRTQQEDSAVYLCASSPPNGQYDEQFFGPGTRLTVL.